The clone carrying this TCR beta chain was seen a few times. Its antigen is not identified. A read error may be the cause here, since a much bigger clone is one base away. These data come from a study of T cells in Graves' hyperthyroidism and ophthalmopathy. Study-level results: In the blood, most expanded thyroid clonotypes above 0.001 appeared as well.

Amplified TCR beta CDR3 regions came from RNA transcripts. HTBI primers were the set used in a first-round RT-PCR of the TCR CDR3. Each CDR3 protein gets one entry after TCRdb re-called the multiplex PCR reads with MiXCR. The sample contains a few hundred thousand distinct CDR3 sequences, less than 20% of which appear only once. The germline gives CDR1 SGHDN, CDR2 FVKESK. The CDR3 spans 12 residues. V dropped 1 base and J dropped 5 bases, with 5 bases sitting between them. V usage is TRBV14 and J usage is TRBJ2-5; D gene unclear. Material: blood. This sequence originates from a man in his late teens or twenties with Graves' ophthalmopathy. The chain's CDR3 is CASSQVVETQYF. CDR3 DNA: TGTGCCAGCAGCCAAGTGGTGGAGACCCAGTACTTC.